The source of this T cell receptor beta chain is a study of blood T cells in healthy people across ages. A second PCR of about 7 to 12 cycles used a sample-barcoded 5' primer and a J-beta primer mix. In TCRdb, the 5' RACE reads were re-called with MiXCR into one record per CDR3 protein. The sample contains 600,000 to 850,000 distinct CDR3 sequences, approximately 25% of which appear only once. Note on this clonotype: Its antigen is not identified.

Study-wide findings and caveats: TCR beta diversity correlated strongly with naive T cell percentage.

These data also formed part of another study, on T cells of mothers and their children. That report notes: The overlap seen between related mothers and children slightly exceeded that of unrelated pairs, though not significantly.

This sequence was found in a boy aged 5-17 years in good health. Sequenced sample: blood.

The CDR3 protein is CASKGTGLRNEQFF. In nucleotides, the CDR3 is TGTGCCAGTAAAGGGACAGGGCTACGCAATGAGCAGTTCTTC. The rearrangement uses TRBV19 and TRBJ2-5; 9 bases match TRBD1. The J call could be wrong; TRBJ2-1 is a better fit for the DNA end. Germline values: CDR1 LNHDA, CDR2 SQIVND (reference sequence). This CDR3 comprises 14 residues.